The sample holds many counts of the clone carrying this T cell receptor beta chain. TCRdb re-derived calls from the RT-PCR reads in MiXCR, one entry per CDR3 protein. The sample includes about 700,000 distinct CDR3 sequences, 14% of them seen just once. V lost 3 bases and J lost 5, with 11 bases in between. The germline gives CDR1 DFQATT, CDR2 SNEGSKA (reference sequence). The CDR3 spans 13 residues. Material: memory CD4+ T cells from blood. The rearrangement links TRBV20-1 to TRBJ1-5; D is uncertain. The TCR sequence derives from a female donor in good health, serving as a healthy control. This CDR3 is CSARRGYDQPQHF. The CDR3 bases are TGCAGTGCTAGGCGGGGATATGATCAGCCCCAGCATTTT.